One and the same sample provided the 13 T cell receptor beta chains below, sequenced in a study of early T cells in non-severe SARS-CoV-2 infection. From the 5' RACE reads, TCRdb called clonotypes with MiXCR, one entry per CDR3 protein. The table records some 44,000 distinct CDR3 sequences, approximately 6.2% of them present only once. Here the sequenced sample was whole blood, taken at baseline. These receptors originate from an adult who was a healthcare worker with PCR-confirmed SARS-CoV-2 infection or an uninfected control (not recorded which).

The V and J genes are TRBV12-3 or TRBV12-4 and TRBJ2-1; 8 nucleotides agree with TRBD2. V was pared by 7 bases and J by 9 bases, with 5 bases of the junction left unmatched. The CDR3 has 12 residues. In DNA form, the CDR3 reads TGTGCCAGCAACGGGGGGGCGAGTGAGCAGTTCTTC. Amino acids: CASNGGASEQFF.

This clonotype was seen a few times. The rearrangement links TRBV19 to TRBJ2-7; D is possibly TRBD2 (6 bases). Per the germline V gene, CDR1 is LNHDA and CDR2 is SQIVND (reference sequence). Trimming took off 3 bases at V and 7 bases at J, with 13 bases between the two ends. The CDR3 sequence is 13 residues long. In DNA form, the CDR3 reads TGTGCCAGTAGTATGGGACTCGGATGGGAGCAGTACTTC. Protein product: CASSMGLGWEQYF.

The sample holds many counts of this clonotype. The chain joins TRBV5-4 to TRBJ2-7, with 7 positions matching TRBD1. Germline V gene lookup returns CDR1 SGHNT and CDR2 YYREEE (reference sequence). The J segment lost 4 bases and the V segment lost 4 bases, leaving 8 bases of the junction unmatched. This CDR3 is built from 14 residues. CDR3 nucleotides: TGTGCCAGCAGCCGGGACAGCCTACAATACGAGCAGTACTTC. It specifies CASSRDSLQYEQYF.

This chain's CDR3 is CSARDPGVNTEAFF. The CDR3 DNA reads TGCAGTGCTAGAGATCCAGGGGTGAACACTGAAGCTTTCTTT. The chain has TRBV20-1 and TRBJ1-1; D is perhaps TRBD1 (6 bases). With 0 bases removed from V and 0 bases from J, the gap between germline ends came to 8 bases. The CDR3 is 14 residues long. In germline, CDR1 is DFQATT, CDR2 SNEGSKA (reference sequence).

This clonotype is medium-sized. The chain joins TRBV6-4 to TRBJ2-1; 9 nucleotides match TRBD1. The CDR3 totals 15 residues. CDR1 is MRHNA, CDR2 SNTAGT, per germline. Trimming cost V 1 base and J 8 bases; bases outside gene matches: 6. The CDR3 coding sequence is TGTGCCAGCAGTGACTATGGGACAGGGTTTGATGAGCAGTTCTTC. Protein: CASSDYGTGFDEQFF.

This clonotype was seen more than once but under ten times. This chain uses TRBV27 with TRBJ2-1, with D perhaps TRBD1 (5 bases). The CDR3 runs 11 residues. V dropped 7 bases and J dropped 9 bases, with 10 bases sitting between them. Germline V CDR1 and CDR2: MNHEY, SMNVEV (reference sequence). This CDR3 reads CASTLGAEQFF. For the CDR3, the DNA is TGTGCCAGCACCCTAGGGGCTGAGCAGTTCTTC.

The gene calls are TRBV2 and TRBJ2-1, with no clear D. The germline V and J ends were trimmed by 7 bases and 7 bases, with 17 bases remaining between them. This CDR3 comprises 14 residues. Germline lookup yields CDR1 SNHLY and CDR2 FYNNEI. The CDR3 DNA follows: TGTGCCAGCACAAGACAACAAGGTACGAATGAGCAGTTCTTC. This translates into CASTRQQGTNEQFF.

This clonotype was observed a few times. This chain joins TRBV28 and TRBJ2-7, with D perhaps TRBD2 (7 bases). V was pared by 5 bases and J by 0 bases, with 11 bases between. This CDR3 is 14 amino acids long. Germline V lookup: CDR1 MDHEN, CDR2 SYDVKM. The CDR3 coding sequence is TGTGCCAGCAGTGAGGCGGGGGCCTCCTACGAGCAGTACTTC. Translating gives CASSEAGASYEQYF. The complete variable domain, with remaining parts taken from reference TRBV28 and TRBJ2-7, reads DVKVTQSSRYLVKRTGEKVFLECVQDMDHENMFWYRQDPGLGLRLIYFSYDVKMKEKGDIPEGYSVSREKKERFSLILESASTNQTSMYLCASSEAGASYEQYFGPGTRLTVT.

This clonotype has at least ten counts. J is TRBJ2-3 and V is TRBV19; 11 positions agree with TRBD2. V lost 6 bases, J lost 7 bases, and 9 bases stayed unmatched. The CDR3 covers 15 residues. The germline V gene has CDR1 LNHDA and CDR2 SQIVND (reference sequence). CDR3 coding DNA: TGTGCCAGTAGCAACGGGACTAGCGGAGCCAATACGCAGTATTTT. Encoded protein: CASSNGTSGANTQYF.

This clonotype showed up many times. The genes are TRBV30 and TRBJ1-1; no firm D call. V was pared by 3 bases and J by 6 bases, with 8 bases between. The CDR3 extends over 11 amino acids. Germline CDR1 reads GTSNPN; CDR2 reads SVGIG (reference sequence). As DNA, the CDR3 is TGTGCCTGGAGCGCTGGGGCTGAAGCTTTCTTT. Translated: CAWSAGAEAFF.

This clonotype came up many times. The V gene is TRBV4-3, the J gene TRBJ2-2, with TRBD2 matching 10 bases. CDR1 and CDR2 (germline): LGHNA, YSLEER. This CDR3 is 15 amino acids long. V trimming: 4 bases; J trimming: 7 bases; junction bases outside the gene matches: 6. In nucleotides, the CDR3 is TGCGCCAGCAGCCTTCAGCGGGGGGGATACGGGGAGCTGTTTTTT. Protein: CASSLQRGGYGELFF.

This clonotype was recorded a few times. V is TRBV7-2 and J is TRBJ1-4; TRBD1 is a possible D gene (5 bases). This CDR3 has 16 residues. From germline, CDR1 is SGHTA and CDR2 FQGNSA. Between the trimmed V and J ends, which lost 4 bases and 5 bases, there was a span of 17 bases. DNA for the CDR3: TGTGCCAGCAGCTCCCTCTCAGGGAAAATGAATGAAAAACTGTTTTTT. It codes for CASSSLSGKMNEKLFF. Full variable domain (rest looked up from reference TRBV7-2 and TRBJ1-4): GAGVSQSPSNKVTEKGKDVELRCDPISGHTALYWYRQSLGQGLEFLIYFQGNSAPDKSGLPSDRFSAERTGGSVSTLTIQRTQQEDSAVYLCASSSLSGKMNEKLFFGSGTQLSVL.

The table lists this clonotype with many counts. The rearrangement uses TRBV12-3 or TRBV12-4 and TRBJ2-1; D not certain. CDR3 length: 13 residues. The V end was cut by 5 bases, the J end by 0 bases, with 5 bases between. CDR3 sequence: CASSTSSYNEQFF. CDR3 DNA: TGTGCCAGCAGTACGAGCTCCTACAATGAGCAGTTCTTC.